This T cell receptor (beta chain) was sequenced for a study of T cells after somatic rescue of genetic block. Sequencing used immunoSEQ multiplex PCR; TCRdb keeps in-frame clones, though not all of them. The repertoire holds roughly 120,000 clones, with 80% to 95% as singletons. V lost 4 bases and J lost 0, with 10 bases in between. CDR1 and CDR2 from the germline V gene are LNHDA and SQIVND (reference sequence). CDR3 size: 15 residues. Sequenced material: peripheral blood mononuclear cells (PBMCs). This receptor was taken from a woman under 30. The chain couples TRBV19 to TRBJ1-5; no definite D call. The CDR3 here is CASSTHTGSNQPQHF. CDR3 DNA: TGTGCCAGTAGTACCCACACGGGTAGCAATCAGCCCCAGCATTTT.